The clone carrying this T cell receptor beta chain came up once. This table comes from immunoSEQ multiplex PCR, and its TCRdb copy is limited to in-frame clones, with some not included. In the table there are hundreds of thousands of clones, about 70% of which are singletons. This sample is part of a study of shared clonotypes between healthy human individuals. Study overall: Three plates each covered CD4 naive and memory; CD8 naive two, CD8 memory one.

The germline gives CDR1 MDHEN, CDR2 SYDVKM. The V gene end was trimmed by 6 bases and the J gene end by 4 bases; junction bases not matched to a gene: 11. The CDR3 is made up of 16 amino acids. The study drew its donors from healthy HIV-negative adults without recent acute infections or vaccinations. Among the donors, all were Caucasian adults who lived in Nashville, Tennessee. The gene calls are TRBV28 and TRBJ2-3, with TRBD2 matching over 9 bases. The specimen sequenced was memory CD4+ T cells sorted from blood. Specified subset: CD45RA-negative fraction. The sequence was obtained from a young man in good health. In DNA form, the CDR3 reads TGTGCCAGCAGCGCTAGCGGGATTGGTACAGCAGATACGCAGTATTTT. Protein: CASSASGIGTADTQYF.